This TCR beta chain originates from a study of cytomegalovirus exposure and HLA in healthy donors. Broader study findings: The study labeled more than 150 TCR beta chains cytomegalovirus-associated.

The PCR was carried out with 60 Vbeta primers and 13 Jbeta primers. Source study methods: Around 76 million unique TCR beta chains, 9.5 million to 14 million shared, were counted in a later analysis. Sequencing used immunoSEQ multiplex PCR; TCRdb keeps in-frame clones, though not all of them. The V and J calls and clone size come from that table; D and trimming were worked out from the DNA. The sample contains around 100,000 clones, about 74% of which appear only once. The V gene's germline CDR1 is SEHNR and CDR2 FQNEAQ (reference sequence). The V gene end was trimmed by 5 bases and the J gene end by 0 bases; junction bases not matched to a gene: 11. The CDR3 is 17 amino acids. Concerning this clone itself: As yet, its antigen is unknown.

V gene TRBV7-9 combines with J gene TRBJ2-5; 8 bases are a match to TRBD2. The material sequenced was PBMCs. The sequence came from a female donor in good health and CMV-seropositive. The CDR3 DNA sequence: TGTGCCAGCAGCCATTCTACTAGCGGATTATACCAAGAGACCCAGTACTTC. Encoded protein: CASSHSTSGLYQETQYF.